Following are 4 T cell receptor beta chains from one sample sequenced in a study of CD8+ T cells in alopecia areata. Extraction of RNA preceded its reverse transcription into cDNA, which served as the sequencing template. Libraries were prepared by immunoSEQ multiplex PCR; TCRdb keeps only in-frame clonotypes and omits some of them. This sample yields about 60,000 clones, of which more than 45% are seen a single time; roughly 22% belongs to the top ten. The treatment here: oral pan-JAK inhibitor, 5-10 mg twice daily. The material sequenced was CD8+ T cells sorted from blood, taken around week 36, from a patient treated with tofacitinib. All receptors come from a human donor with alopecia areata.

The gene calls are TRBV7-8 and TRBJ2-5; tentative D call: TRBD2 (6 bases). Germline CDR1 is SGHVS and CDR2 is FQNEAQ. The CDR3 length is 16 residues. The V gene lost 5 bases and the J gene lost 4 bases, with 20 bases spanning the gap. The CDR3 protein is CASSVREPLKGETQYF. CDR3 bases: TGTGCCAGCAGCGTCCGGGAGCCTCTGAAAGGAGAGACCCAGTACTTC.

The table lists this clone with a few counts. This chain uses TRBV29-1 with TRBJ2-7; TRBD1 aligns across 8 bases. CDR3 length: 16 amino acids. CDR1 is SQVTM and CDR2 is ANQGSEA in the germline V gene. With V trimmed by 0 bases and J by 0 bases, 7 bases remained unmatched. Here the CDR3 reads CSVEDYGQGGSYEQYF. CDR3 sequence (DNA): TGCAGCGTTGAAGATTACGGACAGGGCGGCTCCTACGAGCAGTACTTC.

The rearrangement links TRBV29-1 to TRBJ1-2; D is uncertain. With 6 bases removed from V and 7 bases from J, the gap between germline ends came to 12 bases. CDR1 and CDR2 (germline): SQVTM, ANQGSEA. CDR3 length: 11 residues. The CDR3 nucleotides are TGCAGCGTAGGCGACGGCCCTGGCTACACCTTC. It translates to CSVGDGPGYTF.

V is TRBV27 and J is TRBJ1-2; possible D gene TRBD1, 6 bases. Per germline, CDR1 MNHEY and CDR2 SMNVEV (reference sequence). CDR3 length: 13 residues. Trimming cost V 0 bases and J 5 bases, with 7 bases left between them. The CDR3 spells CASSLSGTYGYTF. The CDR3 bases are TGTGCCAGCAGTTTATCGGGGACATATGGCTACACCTTC.